One sample yielded the 23 T cell receptor beta chains listed below, sequenced in a study of cytomegalovirus exposure and HLA in healthy donors. The PCR contained 60 Vbeta and 13 Jbeta primers. Produced via immunoSEQ multiplex PCR; TCRdb's table is partial and in-frame only. The profile shows 130,000 to 150,000 clones, roughly 80% of them singletons. The sequenced sample was PBMCs. The receptors here all came from a female donor in good health and CMV-seronegative.

CDR3 sequence reads: CASSLDGVKTGELFF. CDR3 DNA: TGTGCCAGCAGCTTAGACGGGGTGAAGACCGGGGAGCTGTTTTTT. The V gene is TRBV7-2, the J gene TRBJ2-2; weak D call: TRBD2 (5 bases). V shed 1 base and J shed 5 bases, with 11 bases lying between them. The CDR3 has 15 amino acids. Germline V gene lookup returns CDR1 SGHTA and CDR2 FQGNSA. Supplemented by reference TRBV7-2 and TRBJ2-2, the full variable domain reads GAGVSQSPSNKVTEKGKDVELRCDPISGHTALYWYRQSLGQGLEFLIYFQGNSAPDKSGLPSDRFSAERTGGSVSTLTIQRTQQEDSAVYLCASSLDGVKTGELFFGEGSRLTVL.

The rearrangement joins TRBV29-1 to TRBJ2-7, with 9 bases matching TRBD1. V lost 6 bases, J lost 6 bases, and 12 bases stayed unmatched. The CDR3 totals 14 residues. Germline-derived CDR1 and CDR2 are SQVTM and ANQGSEA. The CDR3 spells CSVRPGQGRSEQYF. The CDR3 DNA follows: TGCAGCGTACGTCCGGGACAGGGTAGGTCCGAGCAGTACTTC.

The genes are TRBV5-1 and TRBJ2-3; 8 nucleotides align to TRBD2. Germline V lookup: CDR1 SGHRS, CDR2 YFSETQ. Trimming cost V 0 bases and J 3 bases; bases outside gene matches: 6. The CDR3 spans 16 residues. The CDR3 loop reads CASSLGGSGKTDTQYF. Here the CDR3 DNA reads TGCGCCAGCAGCTTGGGTGGTAGCGGGAAAACAGATACGCAGTATTTT. The variable domain in full, completed from reference TRBV5-1 and TRBJ2-3, reads KAGVTQTPRYLIKTRGQQVTLSCSPISGHRSVSWYQQTPGQGLQFLFEYFSETQRNKGNFPGRFSGRQFSNSRSEMNVSTLELGDSALYLCASSLGGSGKTDTQYFGPGTRLTVL.

The J gene is TRBJ1-5, the V gene TRBV2; D not certain. From germline, CDR1 is SNHLY and CDR2 FYNNEI. The CDR3 covers 12 residues. Between the trimmed V and J ends, which lost 3 bases and 9 bases, there was a span of 9 bases. The CDR3 DNA reads as TGTGCCAGCAGTGAGGAGTTCTCGCCCCAGCATTTT. It codes for CASSEEFSPQHF.

The genes are TRBV9 and TRBJ2-7, with 7 bases fitting TRBD2. After removal of 3 bases from V and 0 bases from J, the junction contained 12 bases not matched to a gene. The CDR3 is 17 residues long. Germline CDR1 and CDR2: SGDLS and YYNGEE. The CDR3 DNA sequence: TGTGCCAGCAGCGCCCCTATCGGGAGGTTCTTCTCCTACGAGCAGTACTTC. Protein: CASSAPIGRFFSYEQYF.

The V call is TRBV4-1, the J call TRBJ1-2; D is undetermined. This CDR3 has 16 amino acids. The V end lost 0 bases, the J end lost 0 bases, and 11 bases lay between the germline ends. From germline, CDR1 is MGHRA and CDR2 YSYEKL. CDR3 region: CASSQDWPGANYGYTF. The CDR3 nucleotides read TGCGCCAGCAGCCAAGACTGGCCAGGTGCTAACTATGGCTACACCTTC.

As regards this clone: At one end the junction does not follow the germline gene, possibly because of a read error. The rearrangement uses TRBV15 and TRBJ2-2; D possibly corresponds to TRBD2 (5 bases). The CDR3 runs 17 residues. CDR1 and CDR2 from the germline V gene are LNHNV and YYDKDF (reference sequence). The CDR3 reads CATRGRGRPLRHRGAVF. DNA of the CDR3: TGTGCCACCAGAGGGCGCGGCCGCCCGTTGAGACACCGGGGAGCTGTTTTT.

This clone appeared a few times. V and J are TRBV5-5 and TRBJ2-7; 7 bases match TRBD2. Unmatched junction bases numbered 5, after V lost 4 bases and J lost 4 bases. The V gene's germline CDR1 is SGHKS and CDR2 YYEKEE (reference sequence). The CDR3 is 13 residues long. CDR3: CASSGEGLYEQYF. The CDR3 DNA is TGTGCCAGCAGCGGGGAGGGCCTGTACGAGCAGTACTTC. The variable domain in full, with the rest retrieved from reference TRBV5-5 and TRBJ2-7, is DAGVTQSPTHLIKTRGQQVTLRCSPISGHKSVSWYQQVLGQGPQFIFQYYEKEERGRGNFPDRFSARQFPNYSSELNVNALLLGDSALYLCASSGEGLYEQYFGPGTRLTVT.

CDR3 residues: CASSLLGTRDYNEQFF. The CDR3 DNA reads as TGTGCCAGCAGTTTACTTGGGACTAGGGACTACAATGAGCAGTTCTTC. The chain is built from TRBV27 and TRBJ2-1, with TRBD2 matching over 8 bases. Germline V gene sequence: CDR1 MNHEY, CDR2 SMNVEV (reference sequence). The CDR3 contains 16 residues. The trim removed 2 bases at V and 3 bases at J, leaving 6 bases unmatched.

The V and J genes are TRBV4-1 and TRBJ2-7; 9 nucleotides match TRBD2. The V gene end was trimmed by 1 base and the J gene end by 3 bases; junction bases not matched to a gene: 4. The CDR3 totals 15 residues. The germline V gene has CDR1 MGHRA and CDR2 YSYEKL. As DNA, the CDR3 is TGCGCCAGCAGCCAAGGCGGGGGGGCCCACTACGAGCAGTACTTC. Protein: CASSQGGGAHYEQYF.

J is TRBJ1-1 and V is TRBV28; D ambiguous. The length of the CDR3 is 11 residues. Germline V lookup: CDR1 MDHEN, CDR2 SYDVKM. V lost 6 bases and J lost 3, with 5 bases in between. The CDR3 nucleotides read TGTGCCAGCAGGAGGTACACTGAAGCTTTCTTT. Amino acid sequence: CASRRYTEAFF.

V gene TRBV18 combines with J gene TRBJ2-1; 8 bases are shared with TRBD1. The ends lost 5 bases at V and 6 bases at J; junction bases unmatched: 12. This CDR3 has 16 amino acids. CDR1 KGHSH and CDR2 LQKENI come from the germline V gene. CDR3 nucleotides: TGTGCCAGCTCAAGCAGGGGGCGAGGAGGAGTCAATGAGCAGTTCTTC. Translating it yields CASSSRGRGGVNEQFF. Full variable domain (outside the CDR3, taken from reference TRBV18 and TRBJ2-1): NAGVMQNPRHLVRRRGQEARLRCSPMKGHSHVYWYRQLPEEGLKFMVYLQKENIIDESGMPKERFSAEFPKEGPSILRIQQVVRGDSAAYFCASSSRGRGGVNEQFFGPGTRLTVL.

The chain couples TRBV5-1 to TRBJ2-1; D may be TRBD2 (5 bases). Germline loops: CDR1 SGHRS, CDR2 YFSETQ. Trimming pared 0 bases from V and 2 bases from J, leaving 12 bases between. The CDR3 extends over 16 amino acids. The CDR3 loop reads CASSLGMTGTYNEQFF. The CDR3 DNA follows: TGCGCCAGCAGCTTGGGAATGACGGGGACCTACAATGAGCAGTTCTTC.

The gene calls are TRBV4-1 and TRBJ2-1; no definite D call. Germline loops: CDR1 MGHRA, CDR2 YSYEKL. Trimming stripped 0 bases from V and 0 bases from J, with 15 bases between. The CDR3 length is 18 residues. CDR3 nucleotides: TGCGCCAGCAGCCAAGATAGAATGCAGGAAAGCTCCTACAATGAGCAGTTCTTC. This codes for CASSQDRMQESSYNEQFF.

The chain is built from TRBV5-1 and TRBJ2-1; D is perhaps TRBD2 (6 bases). CDR3 size: 15 residues. The V end lost 0 bases, the J end lost 0 bases, and 7 bases lay between the germline ends. Germline CDR1 and CDR2: SGHRS and YFSETQ. CDR3 protein: CASSLVADSYNEQFF. For the CDR3, the DNA is TGCGCCAGCAGCTTGGTAGCGGACTCCTACAATGAGCAGTTCTTC.

The chain recombines TRBV5-1 with TRBJ2-2; tentative D call: TRBD1 (6 bases). The length of the CDR3 is 15 residues. Per the germline V gene, CDR1 is SGHRS and CDR2 is YFSETQ. V gave up 5 bases and J gave up 0 bases, with 11 bases separating them. The CDR3 spells CASRSGTTNTGELFF. In DNA, the CDR3 is TGCGCCAGCAGATCCGGGACAACGAACACCGGGGAGCTGTTTTTT.

The chain combines TRBV2 with TRBJ1-5; D unclear. This CDR3 is 15 amino acids long. Trimming removed 0 bases from V and 7 bases from J, with 13 bases in between. CDR1 and CDR2 (germline): SNHLY, FYNNEI. CDR3 amino acids: CASSEAGSPGQPQHF. CDR3 sequence (DNA): TGTGCCAGCAGTGAAGCAGGGTCTCCGGGGCAGCCCCAGCATTTT.

The chain is built from TRBV6-1 and TRBJ2-7; weak D call: TRBD1 (5 bases). CDR1 is MNHNS and CDR2 is SASEGT in the germline V gene. The CDR3 length is 15 residues. V lost 1 base and J lost 0, with 10 bases in between. The CDR3 loop reads CASSEGGPSSYEQYF. CDR3 bases: TGTGCCAGCAGTGAAGGGGGCCCGAGCTCCTACGAGCAGTACTTC.

The chain combines TRBV6-5 with TRBJ1-2, with 11 bases lining up with TRBD1. The CDR3 is made up of 15 amino acids. Per the germline V gene, CDR1 is MNHEY and CDR2 is SVGAGI. The V segment lost 6 bases and the J segment 6 bases; nucleotides outside the gene matches: 9. The DNA for the CDR3 is TGTGCCAGCAGCATTCGGGGACAGGGGGTGAATGGCTACACCTTC. Protein sequence: CASSIRGQGVNGYTF.

The chain couples TRBV19 to TRBJ2-1, with a weak D call TRBD1 (5 bases). Deletions cut 3 bases from V and 8 bases from J, with 14 bases between. Germline V gene data show CDR1 as LNHDA and CDR2 as SQIVND (reference sequence). The CDR3 length is 14 residues. The CDR3 DNA follows: TGTGCCAGTAGTATTAGAAGGGGTGGGGATGAGCAGTTCTTC. Translated, it gives CASSIRRGGDEQFF.

The DNA of the CDR3 is TGTGCCAGCAGCTTAGCTGCAGGGACCGGGGAGCTGTTTTTT. This sequence encodes CASSLAAGTGELFF. The chain recombines TRBV11-3 with TRBJ2-2; a weak D match, TRBD1 (5 bases). This CDR3 spans 14 amino acids. Germline loops: CDR1 SGHNT, CDR2 YENEEA. With 1 base removed from V and 5 bases from J, the gap between germline ends came to 8 bases.

For the CDR3, the DNA is TGCGCCAGCAGCTACGCAGGGGGTATCGCCTACGAGCAGTACTTC. This sequence encodes CASSYAGGIAYEQYF. This chain links TRBV5-1 with TRBJ2-7; 7 bases are a match to TRBD1. The CDR3 contains 15 residues. Germline V gene data show CDR1 as SGHRS and CDR2 as YFSETQ. After removal of 3 bases from V and 2 bases from J, the junction contained 8 bases not matched to a gene.

The chain combines TRBV7-9 with TRBJ2-3; D gene uncertain. CDR1 and CDR2 (germline): SEHNR, FQNEAQ (reference sequence). There are 16 residues in the CDR3. V was cut by 1 base and J by 2 bases, with 13 bases left in between. CDR3 coding DNA: TGTGCCAGCAGCTTAGTGCGATCCTCACTCACAGATACGCAGTATTTT. This codes for CASSLVRSSLTDTQYF.